The 10 T cell receptor beta chains below all came from one sample that was sequenced in a study of blood T cell repertoires in COVID-19. Method: immunoSEQ multiplex PCR; TCRdb's copy keeps in-frame clones and lacks some. This table has around 100,000 clones, around four fifths appearing once. Source material: peripheral blood. These receptors were collected from a human donor in a cohort sampled during active COVID-19.

This clone was seen a handful of times. This chain connects TRBV5-1 to TRBJ2-3; D may be TRBD1 (6 bases). CDR3 length: 14 residues. Germline lookup yields CDR1 SGHRS and CDR2 YFSETQ. Trimming took 0 bases from V and 5 from J, leaving 10 bases between them. The CDR3: CASSLGQALDTQYF. CDR3 in DNA: TGCGCCAGCAGCTTGGGACAGGCTCTAGATACGCAGTATTTT.

The chain has TRBV7-9 and TRBJ2-7; D is uncertain. The V gene lost 3 bases and the J gene lost 2 bases, with 14 bases spanning the gap. Germline CDR1 reads SEHNR; CDR2 reads FQNEAQ (reference sequence). This CDR3 is built from 15 residues. The CDR3 DNA reads TGTGCCAGCAGCTTCGAGAGCGCCTCCACCTACGAGCAGTACTTC. This translates into CASSFESASTYEQYF.

This chain connects TRBV7-9 to TRBJ2-5; 12 bases map to TRBD2. Germline V gene sequence: CDR1 SEHNR, CDR2 FQNEAQ (reference sequence). The CDR3 contains 17 residues. The V gene end was trimmed by 5 bases and the J gene end by 1 base; junction bases not matched to a gene: 8. Here the CDR3 reads CASSAGLAGHIQETQYF. DNA of the CDR3: TGTGCCAGCAGCGCCGGACTAGCGGGGCATATCCAAGAGACCCAGTACTTC.

V and J are TRBV5-1 and TRBJ2-1; 9 nucleotides align to TRBD2. V shed 4 bases, J shed 4 bases, and the junction held 6 bases outside the gene matches. This CDR3 has 15 amino acids. From germline, CDR1 is SGHRS and CDR2 YFSETQ. CDR3 in DNA: TGCGCCAGCAGCCAGACTAGCGGAGAGTACAATGAGCAGTTCTTC. Translated, it gives CASSQTSGEYNEQFF.

The gene calls are TRBV4-3 and TRBJ1-2; D not resolved. This CDR3 has 15 amino acids. Looked up from germline, CDR1 is LGHNA and CDR2 is YSLEER. The V end was cut by 0 bases, the J end by 8 bases, with 16 bases between. In DNA, the CDR3 is TGCGCCAGCAGCCAAGAATCCGGGGATTTTGACGGCTACACCTTC. It is translated as CASSQESGDFDGYTF.

The chain is built from TRBV7-6 and TRBJ1-3, with a possible D match to TRBD1 (6 bases). The CDR3 loop spans 15 amino acids. Germline CDR1 reads SGHVS; CDR2 reads FNYEAQ. Trimming cost V 1 base and J 8 bases, with 15 bases left between them. The CDR3 coding sequence is TGTGCCAGCAGCTTAGAGGGCACAGGGATACACACCATATATTTT. Translating it yields CASSLEGTGIHTIYF.

V and J are TRBV19 and TRBJ1-6; maybe TRBD1 (6 bases). Germline V gives CDR1 LNHDA, CDR2 SQIVND (reference sequence). V shed 11 bases and J shed 5 bases, with 13 bases lying between them. The CDR3 is made up of 13 amino acids. As DNA, the CDR3 is TGTGCCGGGGGGGCGGGGGATAATTCACCCCTCCACTTT. It translates to CAGGAGDNSPLHF. Filled out from reference TRBV19 and TRBJ1-6, the complete variable domain reads DGGITQSPKYLFRKEGQNVTLSCEQNLNHDAMYWYRQDPGQGLRLIYYSQIVNDFQKGDIAEGYSVSREKKESFPLTVTSAQKNPTAFYLCAGGAGDNSPLHFGNGTRLTVT.

The rearrangement links TRBV5-4 to TRBJ1-5; 11 bases align to TRBD1. The V and J ends lost 4 bases and 5 bases, in that order; junction bases with no gene match: 2. CDR3 length: 14 residues. The germline V gene encodes CDR1 SGHNT and CDR2 YYREEE (reference sequence). The CDR3 coding sequence is TGTGCCAGCAGCGCGGGACAGGGGGATCAGCCCCAGCATTTT. This sequence encodes CASSAGQGDQPQHF.

The genes are TRBV19 and TRBJ1-4; D is unresolved. CDR3 length: 16 amino acids. Germline assignment: CDR1 LNHDA and CDR2 SQIVND (reference sequence). The ends were cut back, 5 bases at V and 0 bases at J, with 13 bases in the middle. CDR3: CASSARWASTNEKLFF. The CDR3 DNA reads as TGTGCCAGTAGTGCCAGGTGGGCCTCAACTAATGAAAAACTGTTTTTT.

Regarding this clone: No DNA is shown, since the ends of the CDR3 on it are uncertain; the CDR3 is the one TCRdb lists. The rearrangement joins TRBV12-2 to TRBJ2-7; the DNA was not used to check the table's D call, TRBD1. TRBV12-2 is a listed pseudogene. A total of 18 residues make up the CDR3, ends included. CDR3 residues: CASRLAVGSGTGGYEQYF.